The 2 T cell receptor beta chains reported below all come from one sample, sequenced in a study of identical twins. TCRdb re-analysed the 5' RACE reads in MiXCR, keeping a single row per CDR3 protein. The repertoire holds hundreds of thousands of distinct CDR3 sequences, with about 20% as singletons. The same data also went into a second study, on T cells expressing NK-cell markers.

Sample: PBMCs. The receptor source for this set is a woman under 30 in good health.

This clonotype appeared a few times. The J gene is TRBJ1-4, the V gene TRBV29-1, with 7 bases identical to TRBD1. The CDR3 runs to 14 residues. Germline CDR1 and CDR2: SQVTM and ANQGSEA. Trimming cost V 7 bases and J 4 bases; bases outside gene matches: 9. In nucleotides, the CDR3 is TGCAGCGCGGAAGGCTCAGGGGGTAATGAAAAACTGTTTTTT. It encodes CSAEGSGGNEKLFF.

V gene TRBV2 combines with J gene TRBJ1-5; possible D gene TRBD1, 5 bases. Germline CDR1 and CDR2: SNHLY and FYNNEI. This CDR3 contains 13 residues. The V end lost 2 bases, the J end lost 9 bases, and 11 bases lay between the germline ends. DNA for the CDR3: TGTGCCAGCAGTGAAACGGGGACGAGGCCCCAGCATTTT. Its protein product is CASSETGTRPQHF.